Here is one TCR beta chain with its context. Study members were between about 18 and 100 years old and lived in roughly 24 US regions. The germline V gene has CDR1 MGHDK and CDR2 SYGVNS. Between the trimmed V and J ends, which lost 3 bases and 0 bases, there was a span of 11 bases. The CDR3 loop spans 16 amino acids. Clones were read by immunoSEQ multiplex PCR, and TCRdb kept only the in-frame ones, dropping some. Counted here are a few hundred thousand clones, approximately 90% occurring once; the ten biggest clones make up 0.95% to 1.5%. This sample was included in a study of blood T cell repertoires in COVID-19. Overall study context: Acute-phase and convalescent COVID-19 samples originated in the United States, Italy and Spain. The cDNA or gDNA used as material had been derived from T cells, B-cell-depleted T cells, or PBMCs.

Source material: PBMCs or T cells enriched from blood (not recorded which). The rearrangement links TRBV25-1 to TRBJ1-4; tentative D call: TRBD1 (6 bases). The sequence came from a human donor in a cohort exposed to, infected with or recovered from COVID-19 (not recorded which). The donor label of this sample is uncertain. In DNA form, the CDR3 reads TGTGCCAGCAGTGAGAGGGGGACGGCAACTAATGAAAAACTGTTTTTT. Amino acids: CASSERGTATNEKLFF. Full variable domain (remainder filled in from reference TRBV25-1 and TRBJ1-4): EADIYQTPRYLVIGTGKKITLECSQTMGHDKMYWYQQDPGMELHLIHYSYGVNSTEKGDLSSESTVSRIRTEHFPLTLESARPSHTSQYLCASSERGTATNEKLFFGSGTQLSVL.